Listed below are T cell receptor beta chains from one sample, sequenced in a study of OX40 agonist ivuxolimab in advanced cancers. The method was immunoSEQ multiplex PCR; TCRdb's version includes in-frame clones alone and lacks a portion of them. The data hold just under 65,000 clones, with over 75% observed a single time. This specimen was CD4+ or CD8+ T cells sorted from blood, taken in a trial of the OX40 agonist ivuxolimab. These receptors were collected from an adult with an advanced solid tumor such as melanoma, head and neck, liver or kidney cancer. The CDR3 runs from the conserved cysteine through the conserved F or W. D genes are given only for firm matches. A clone size is listed for some rows: how often the clone was seen (once, few, many), or a class if it is expanded.

TRBJ2-7,TRBD2,TRBV5-6,NA,TGTGCCAGCAGCTTCGGGCTAGCGGGAGCCTACGAGCAGTACTTC,CASSFGLAGAYEQYF
TRBJ2-7,NA,TRBV2,NA,TGTGCCAGCACCAAGGACGGGGGGCCATCCTACGAGCAGTACTTC,CASTKDGGPSYEQYF
TRBJ2-7,NA,TRBV11-2,once,TGTGCCAGCAGCTCCCTTGCGACGGCAGGGTGGCGCGAGCAGTACTTC,CASSSLATAGWREQYF
TRBJ2-2,NA,TRBV18,NA,TGTGCCAGCTCACCACCAGGGGTGGCCGGGGAGCTGTTTTTT,CASSPPGVAGELFF
TRBJ1-5,NA,TRBV7-2,NA,TGTGCCAGCAGTTTGCAGGGGACCCTCAATCAGCCCCAGCATTTT,CASSLQGTLNQPQHF
TRBJ2-6,TRBD2,TRBV27,NA,TGTGCCAGCAGTTTAAGCGGGGCTGGGGCCAACGTCCTGACTTTC,CASSLSGAGANVLTF
TRBJ2-7,TRBD2,TRBV7-9,NA,TGTGCCAGCAGCTTTGGGGGGGACTACGAGCAGTACTTC,CASSFGGDYEQYF
TRBJ2-7,NA,TRBV27,NA,TGTGCCAGCAGTTTTGGGTACGAGGCTCCGAAACAGTACTTC,CASSFGYEAPKQYF
TRBJ1-1,NA,TRBV19,NA,TGTGCCAGTAGTAGAACACAGCGGTGGATGAACACTGAAGCTTTCTTT,CASSRTQRWMNTEAFF
TRBJ2-1,TRBD2,TRBV27,NA,TGTGCCAGCAGTTTATCTGGGACTACTGAGTTCTTC,CASSLSGTTEFF
TRBJ1-6,NA,TRBV18,NA,TGTGCCAGCTCACTAGGCGAGGGTGGAGATTCACCCCTCCACTTT,CASSLGEGGDSPLHF
TRBJ2-2,NA,TRBV5-1,NA,TGCGCCAGCAGATCGACGGAGGCCGAGGAGCTGTTTTTT,CASRSTEAEELFF
TRBJ2-1,TRBD2,TRBV28,NA,TGTGCCAGCAGTCGACTAGCGGGAGTTCGTGTGGCAAATGAGCAGTTCTTC,CASSRLAGVRVANEQFF
TRBJ2-3,TRBD1,TRBV2,few,TGTGCCAGCAGTAAACAGGGGCCAACCACAGATACGCAGTATTTT,CASSKQGPTTDTQYF
TRBJ2-7,NA,TRBV6-1,NA,TGTGCCAGCAGTCCCGGACCCTCCTACGAGCAGTACTTC,CASSPGPSYEQYF
TRBJ2-7,TRBD1,TRBV4-1,NA,TGCGCCAGCAGCCAATGGGGACAGCGGCCCGAGCAGTACTTC,CASSQWGQRPEQYF
TRBJ2-2,NA,TRBV18,NA,TGTGCCAGCTCACTGAACAGGGAAGGCACCGGGGAGCTGTTTTTT,CASSLNREGTGELFF
TRBJ2-7,NA,TRBV2,NA,TGTGCCAGCCGCGAGACTTACAGCTCCTACGAGCAGTACTTC,CASRETYSSYEQYF
TRBJ1-2,TRBD1,TRBV11-1,NA,TGTGCCAGCAGCTTAGCGACAGGACAGGGTGACTATGGCTACACCTTC,CASSLATGQGDYGYTF
TRBJ1-5,NA,TRBV10-3,NA,TGTGCCATCAGTAGGGACATCCCCGTTAGCAATCAGCCCCAGCATTTT,CAISRDIPVSNQPQHF
TRBJ2-1,NA,TRBV5-1,NA,TGCGCCAGCAGCTTTGTGGTAGCTCCCTACAATGAGCAGTTCTTC,CASSFVVAPYNEQFF
TRBJ2-7,TRBD1,TRBV5-1,NA,TGCGCCAGCAGCTCGGGACAGTCCTACGAGCAGTACTTC,CASSSGQSYEQYF
TRBJ1-1,NA,TRBV7-9,NA,TGTGCCAGCAGTCCTAATACAGTTATGAACACTGAAGCTTTCTTT,CASSPNTVMNTEAFF
TRBJ2-7,TRBD2,TRBV9,NA,TGTGCCAGCAGCCCCCGCGGGGGAGGGGTCTACGAGCAGTACTTC,CASSPRGGGVYEQYF
TRBJ2-7,NA,TRBV5-1,NA,TGCGCCAGCAGCAACACAGGTAGGACGGGAGAGCAGTACTTC,CASSNTGRTGEQYF
TRBJ1-5,NA,TRBV6-6,NA,TGTGCCAGCAGTTACTCGTGGGGGGCAGGTCAGCCCCAGCATTTT,CASSYSWGAGQPQHF
TRBJ1-4,NA,TRBV27,NA,TGTGCCAGCAGTAACCGCCCCCCCGGCAGGGTGAATGAAAAACTGTTTTTT,CASSNRPPGRVNEKLFF
TRBJ1-1,NA,TRBV5-4,once,TGTGCCAGCAGCAAAGGGACGGCTTTTGGCACTGAAGCTTTCTTT,CASSKGTAFGTEAFF
TRBJ2-7,NA,TRBV28,NA,TGTGCCAGCAGTTTAAGCGGGCCGTACGAGCAGTACTTC,CASSLSGPYEQYF
TRBJ1-1,NA,TRBV7-2,NA,TGTGCCAGCAGCTCCCTACAGGGTTACACTGAAGCTTTCTTT,CASSSLQGYTEAFF
TRBJ2-7,NA,TRBV4-1,NA,TGCGCCAGCAGCCGGGCAGGGTCTTCGGCCTACGAGCAGTACTTC,CASSRAGSSAYEQYF
TRBJ2-5,TRBD2,TRBV4-1,NA,TGCGCCAGCAGCCAACCCTTAGCGGGCCCTCCGGGAGAGACCCAGTACTTC,CASSQPLAGPPGETQYF
TRBJ2-3,NA,TRBV5-1,NA,TGCGCCAGCACCACCCGGGGCGGTACAGATACGCAGTATTTT,CASTTRGGTDTQYF
TRBJ2-1,TRBD2,TRBV6-1,NA,TGTGCCAGCAGTGAAGATCCGGGACTAGCGGTCAACTCCCAGTTCTTC,CASSEDPGLAVNSQFF
TRBJ2-1,TRBD2,TRBV4-1,NA,TGCGCCAGCAGCCACCCCGGACTAGCGGGGGGGCCCAGGGCCAATGAGCAGTTCTTC,CASSHPGLAGGPRANEQFF
TRBJ2-7,TRBD2,TRBV27,NA,TGTGCCAGCAGGGCCGGGACTAGCGGGATCATAGGGCAGTACTTC,CASRAGTSGIIGQYF
TRBJ2-4,NA,TRBV6-5,NA,TGTGCCAGCAGTTACTCGATCGCCAGGGCCAAAAACATTCAGTACTTC,CASSYSIARAKNIQYF
TRBJ1-2,NA,TRBV14,NA,TGTGCCAGCAGCCATGGACCGACCTATGGCTACACCTTC,CASSHGPTYGYTF
TRBJ1-6,NA,TRBV5-5,NA,TGTGCCAGCAGCTTGGCCGTCAATTCACCCCTCCACTTT,CASSLAVNSPLHF
TRBJ1-2,NA,TRBV28,NA,TGTGCCAGCAGTTTTTACCGGTGGGACTATGGCTACACCTTC,CASSFYRWDYGYTF
TRBJ2-7,TRBD1,TRBV5-1,NA,TGCGCCAGCCGGGACAGTCTCTACGAGCAGTACTTC,CASRDSLYEQYF
TRBJ2-5,TRBD2,TRBV7-9,NA,TGTGCCAGCCGTCCCAGCGGGGTTGCAGAGACCCAGTACTTC,CASRPSGVAETQYF
TRBJ2-5,NA,TRBV2,NA,TGTGCCAGCATCCGGGGGCCGGTACAGACCCAGTACTTC,CASIRGPVQTQYF
TRBJ1-5,NA,TRBV28,once,TGTGCCAGCAGTTTCCGGGAGCCCCAGCATTTT,CASSFREPQHF
TRBJ2-1,TRBD2,TRBV2,NA,TGTGCCAGCAGTTCCCTAGCGGGGGTAGAGAATGAGCAGTTCTTC,CASSSLAGVENEQFF
TRBJ1-1,TRBD1,TRBV29-1,NA,TGCAGCGTTGTGGGGACAGGGCACACTGAAGCTTTCTTT,CSVVGTGHTEAFF
TRBJ1-2,NA,TRBV5-4,NA,TGTGCCAGCAGCTCCGGGGGGGGGTATGGCTACACCTTC,CASSSGGGYGYTF
TRBJ2-7,NA,TRBV9,NA,TGTGCCAGCAGCGTAGGAGGGCAGTACTCCTACGAGCAGTACTTC,CASSVGGQYSYEQYF
TRBJ1-3,NA,TRBV5-4,NA,TGTGCCAGCGCGGCGGGGGACTCTGGAAACACCATATATTTT,CASAAGDSGNTIYF
TRBJ2-7,NA,TRBV2,NA,TGTGCCAGCAGTGAACCGGGGAACCCAGACAGTGTTTACGAGCAGTACTTC,CASSEPGNPDSVYEQYF
TRBJ2-7,TRBD1,TRBV2,NA,TGTGCCAGCAGTGAAGCGCCGGGACAGGGGTGGTACGAGCAGTACTTC,CASSEAPGQGWYEQYF
TRBJ1-1,NA,TRBV27,NA,TGTGCCAACCTCCGCCGGGGGGGCACTGAAGCTTTCTTT,CANLRRGGTEAFF
TRBJ1-2,NA,TRBV2,once,TGTGCCAGCAGGCTGACGGTCGGGGGAGGCTACACCTTC,CASRLTVGGGYTF